A single sample is the source of the 25 T cell receptor beta chains below, sequenced in a study of blood T cell repertoires in COVID-19. Sequencing used immunoSEQ multiplex PCR; TCRdb keeps in-frame clones, though not all of them. The sample lists around 450,000 clones; 90% were seen once. Specimen: PBMCs or T cells enriched from blood (not recorded which). Every receptor here comes from a man between 18 and 35 years old who had recovered from COVID-19.

This chain uses TRBV4-1 with TRBJ1-4, with D perhaps TRBD1 (5 bases). Trimming cost V 0 bases and J 8 bases, with 16 bases left between them. The CDR3 loop spans 16 amino acids. Germline CDR1 MGHRA, CDR2 YSYEKL. CDR3 region: CASSQDQGLLREKLFF. Written as DNA, the CDR3 is TGCGCCAGCAGCCAAGATCAGGGACTGCTTCGCGAAAAACTGTTTTTT.

The sample holds a few counts of this clone. J is TRBJ1-6 and V is TRBV3-1 (or the pseudogene TRBV3-2); D not certain. Per germline, CDR1 LGHDT and CDR2 YNNKEL (reference sequence). This CDR3 comprises 15 residues. Between the trimmed V and J ends, which lost 4 bases and 4 bases, there was a span of 11 bases. The CDR3 coding sequence is TGTGCCAGCAGCCCTCGGGGAGGGTATAATTCACCCCTCCACTTT. Its protein product is CASSPRGGYNSPLHF.

This sequence joins TRBV6-1 and TRBJ2-1; the match to TRBD2 covers 10 bases. The CDR3 runs 16 residues. The J segment lost 8 bases and the V segment lost 3 bases, leaving 10 bases of the junction unmatched. Germline V gene data show CDR1 as MNHNS and CDR2 as SASEGT. The CDR3 DNA sequence: TGTGCCAGCAGTGAGAGAAGCGGGAGGGCCGGGTATGAGCAGTTCTTC. Translation gives CASSERSGRAGYEQFF.

The V gene is TRBV19, the J gene TRBJ2-1, with TRBD2 matching over 11 bases. The CDR3 contains 17 residues. V lost 6 bases, J lost 8 bases, and 15 bases stayed unmatched. Per germline, CDR1 LNHDA and CDR2 SQIVND (reference sequence). The CDR3 loop reads CASRRRRLAGTLDEQFF. The CDR3 DNA follows: TGTGCCAGTAGACGCCGGCGACTAGCGGGAACCCTCGATGAGCAGTTCTTC.

This clone was detected only once. The gene calls are TRBV28 and TRBJ2-2, with 13 nucleotides matching TRBD2. This CDR3 has 17 residues. Germline V gives CDR1 MDHEN, CDR2 SYDVKM. Germline trimming cut 5 bases from V and 3 bases from J; bases unmatched to any gene: 6. The CDR3: CASSLRLAGGHTGELFF. In DNA, the CDR3 is TGTGCCAGCAGTCTCCGACTAGCGGGAGGACACACCGGGGAGCTGTTTTTT.

The chain links TRBV27 to TRBJ1-1, with D perhaps matching TRBD1 (5 bases). Germline-derived CDR1 and CDR2 are MNHEY and SMNVEV (reference sequence). Deletions cut 2 bases from V and 1 base from J, with 8 bases between. The CDR3 loop spans 14 amino acids. The CDR3 nucleotides are TGTGCCAGCAGTTTAAGGGGTCAGAACACTGAAGCTTTCTTT. This translates into CASSLRGQNTEAFF.

The chain joins TRBV6-1 to TRBJ2-5; the D gene is possibly TRBD2 (5 bases). The germline V gene has CDR1 MNHNS and CDR2 SASEGT. CDR3 length: 17 amino acids. Deletions cut 2 bases from V and 2 bases from J, with 18 bases between. CDR3: CASSELGATPPQETQYF. In DNA, the CDR3 is TGTGCCAGCAGTGAATTGGGAGCGACTCCCCCTCAAGAGACCCAGTACTTC.

The gene calls are TRBV11-2 and TRBJ2-5; a possible D gene is TRBD2 (5 bases). The germline gives CDR1 SGHAT, CDR2 FQNNGV. Trimming pared 1 base from V and 4 bases from J, leaving 13 bases between. CDR3 length: 15 amino acids. The CDR3 loop reads CASSLGGSGGETQYF. In DNA, the CDR3 is TGTGCCAGCAGCTTAGGTGGATCAGGAGGAGAGACCCAGTACTTC.

J is TRBJ2-1 and V is TRBV5-4; 7 bases agree with TRBD1. Germline CDR1 and CDR2: SGHNT and YYREEE (reference sequence). This CDR3 region has 15 residues. The V segment lost 4 bases and the J segment 0 bases; nucleotides outside the gene matches: 4. CDR3 residues: CASSQQGSSYNEQFF. CDR3 bases: TGTGCCAGCAGCCAACAGGGGAGCTCCTACAATGAGCAGTTCTTC. The whole variable domain, filled in from reference TRBV5-4 and TRBJ2-1, reads ETGVTQSPTHLIKTRGQQVTLRCSSQSGHNTVSWYQQALGQGPQFIFQYYREEENGRGNFPPRFSGLQFPNYSSELNVNALELDDSALYLCASSQQGSSYNEQFFGPGTRLTVL.

The gene calls are TRBV6-2 or TRBV6-3 and TRBJ1-3; D is ambiguous. Germline CDR1 MNHEY, CDR2 SVGEGT. The CDR3 length is 18 residues. Deletions cut 0 bases from V and 0 bases from J, with 15 bases between. The CDR3 loop reads CASSYSMIGESSGNTIYF. The CDR3 DNA follows: TGTGCCAGCAGTTACTCGATGATTGGGGAGAGCTCTGGAAACACCATATATTTT.

The V gene is TRBV7-9, the J gene TRBJ1-1, with D unresolved. CDR1 and CDR2 from the germline V gene are SEHNR and FQNEAQ (reference sequence). This CDR3 has 14 residues. Trimming shortened V by 4 bases and J by 1 base, and 10 bases separated the two germline ends. CDR3 sequence: CASSSRAGNTEAFF. The CDR3, as DNA: TGTGCCAGCAGCTCGAGGGCAGGGAACACTGAAGCTTTCTTT. Looking up the rest from reference TRBV7-9 and TRBJ1-1 gives the full variable domain: DTGVSQNPRHKITKRGQNVTFRCDPISEHNRLYWYRQTLGQGPEFLTYFQNEAQLEKSRLLSDRFSAERPKGSFSTLEIQRTEQGDSAMYLCASSSRAGNTEAFFGQGTRLTVV.

The chain joins TRBV6-1 to TRBJ2-5, with TRBD1 matching 8 bases. V lost 0 bases and J lost 5; bases outside the gene matches: 11. This CDR3 spans 17 amino acids. The germline CDR1 and CDR2 sequences are MNHNS and SASEGT. CDR3 residues: CASSEAEGQESRETQYF. DNA for the CDR3: TGTGCCAGCAGTGAAGCGGAGGGACAGGAGTCGAGGGAGACCCAGTACTTC.

The chain uses TRBV7-8 and TRBJ2-7; the D is unclear. Looked up from germline, CDR1 is SGHVS and CDR2 is FQNEAQ. The CDR3 runs 12 residues. Between the trimmed V and J ends, which lost 4 bases and 2 bases, there was a span of 6 bases. The CDR3: CASSSPAYEQYF. The CDR3 region has the DNA TGTGCCAGCAGCTCCCCAGCCTACGAGCAGTACTTC.

The chain carries TRBV7-9 and TRBJ1-1, with TRBD1 matching over 7 bases. This CDR3 has 14 amino acids. V shed 1 base, J shed 7 bases, and the junction held 6 bases outside the gene matches. Germline lookup yields CDR1 SEHNR and CDR2 FQNEAQ (reference sequence). DNA for the CDR3: TGTGCCAGCAGCTTAGTCGACAGGGCCATTGAAGCTTTCTTT. Its protein is CASSLVDRAIEAFF.

V gene TRBV9 combines with J gene TRBJ1-6; TRBD1 aligns across 8 bases. Losses at the gene ends were 3 bases for V and 5 bases for J; bases not matched to a gene: 4. Per the germline V gene, CDR1 is SGDLS and CDR2 is YYNGEE. The CDR3 extends over 15 amino acids. CDR3 loop: CASSAPTGDNSPLHF. The DNA for the CDR3 is TGTGCCAGCAGCGCCCCGACAGGGGATAATTCACCCCTCCACTTT.

The chain combines TRBV4-1 with TRBJ1-5, with TRBD1 matching 9 bases. The CDR3 contains 18 residues. CDR1 MGHRA and CDR2 YSYEKL come from the germline V gene. Trimming removed 4 bases from V and 1 base from J; junction bases left unmatched: 11. In DNA, the CDR3 is TGCGCCAGCAGCCCAAGGACAGGGGAGGGTCGAAGCAATCAGCCCCAGCATTTT. Its translation is CASSPRTGEGRSNQPQHF.

J is TRBJ2-3 and V is TRBV18, with TRBD2 identical over 7 bases. V shed 3 bases, J shed 5 bases, and the junction held 8 bases outside the gene matches. The CDR3 is 15 residues long. Germline assignment: CDR1 KGHSH and CDR2 LQKENI. Here the CDR3 reads CASSPIAAGEDTQYF. The CDR3 coding sequence is TGTGCCAGCTCACCCATAGCGGCGGGGGAAGATACGCAGTATTTT. The complete variable domain, with remaining parts taken from reference TRBV18 and TRBJ2-3, reads NAGVMQNPRHLVRRRGQEARLRCSPMKGHSHVYWYRQLPEEGLKFMVYLQKENIIDESGMPKERFSAEFPKEGPSILRIQQVVRGDSAAYFCASSPIAAGEDTQYFGPGTRLTVL.

The CDR3 DNA reads as TGTGCCAGCAGTGAAAACCGGGGGGCCCCAAATCAGCCCCAGCATTTT. Translation: CASSENRGAPNQPQHF. The chain has TRBV6-1 and TRBJ1-5; a weak D match, TRBD1 (6 bases). Trimming stripped 2 bases from V and 4 bases from J, with 15 bases between. This CDR3 has 16 residues. Germline-derived CDR1 and CDR2 are MNHNS and SASEGT.

The rearrangement uses TRBV27 and TRBJ1-3; possibly TRBD1 for D (5 bases). The CDR3 consists of 14 residues. Trimming left V 2 bases short and J 4 bases short, with 9 bases between. Germline V gives CDR1 MNHEY, CDR2 SMNVEV (reference sequence). The CDR3 DNA reads TGTGCCAGCAGTTTAACCCAGGGAGGAAACACCATATATTTT. Amino acids: CASSLTQGGNTIYF.

V usage is TRBV5-1 and J usage is TRBJ2-7; 7 bases agree with TRBD1. V shed 4 bases and J 8 bases; nucleotides not matched to a gene: 9. Germline CDR1 reads SGHRS; CDR2 reads YFSETQ. The CDR3 is made up of 13 amino acids. The CDR3 loop reads CASSRDSVGKQYF. The CDR3 DNA is TGCGCCAGCAGCCGGGACAGCGTGGGCAAGCAGTACTTC.

The chain combines TRBV9 with TRBJ2-1; D is uncertain. CDR3 length equals 12 residues. Trimming left V 5 bases short and J 8 bases short, with 11 bases between. Germline V gives CDR1 SGDLS, CDR2 YYNGEE. Written as DNA, the CDR3 is TGTGCCAGCAGAGGAGAGTCTTATGAGCAGTTCTTC. It specifies CASRGESYEQFF.

The V call is TRBV28, the J call TRBJ2-7; TRBD1 agrees at 7 bases. Germline loops: CDR1 MDHEN, CDR2 SYDVKM. V dropped 8 bases and J dropped 3; count of bases not matched to a gene: 13. The CDR3 extends over 15 amino acids. In DNA form, the CDR3 reads TGTGCCAGCGAACGAGGGGGACAGCCCAACTACGAGCAGTACTTC. It specifies CASERGGQPNYEQYF.

This chain connects TRBV19 to TRBJ1-1; 7 bases match TRBD1. CDR3 length: 14 amino acids. CDR1 is LNHDA, CDR2 SQIVND, per germline (reference sequence). The V gene end was trimmed by 9 bases and the J gene end by 4 bases; junction bases not matched to a gene: 11. The CDR3 sequence is CASRPRGVVTEAFF. DNA of the CDR3: TGTGCCAGCCGACCCAGGGGGGTGGTCACTGAAGCTTTCTTT.

The J gene is TRBJ1-1, the V gene TRBV28; D might be TRBD1 (5 bases). This CDR3 contains 15 residues. The V gene lost 7 bases and the J gene lost 3 bases, with 18 bases spanning the gap. Germline CDR1 and CDR2: MDHEN and SYDVKM. The CDR3: CASTPGGAGDTEAFF. Here the CDR3 DNA reads TGTGCCAGCACCCCGGGAGGGGCTGGGGACACTGAAGCTTTCTTT.

Concerning this clone: The germline gene is not matched at one end of the junction; a read error may be the cause. The chain recombines TRBV7-9 with TRBJ1-6; D remains ambiguous. Per germline, CDR1 SEHNR and CDR2 FQNEAQ (reference sequence). The CDR3 has 12 amino acids. CDR3 sequence reads: CASSSDNSPLHF. Here the CDR3 DNA reads TGTGCCAGCAGCTCCGATAATTCACCCCTCCACTTT.